Below are 4 T cell receptor beta chains sequenced from a single sample in a study of regulatory T cells in long-lasting Graves disease. Time point of the sample: newly diagnosed GD, antithyroid drugs for less than 3 months. Following extraction of RNA from PBMCs, that RNA was used to make the TCR library. Library construction for TCR beta used iRepertoire HTBI primers and Arm-PCR of CDR3 regions. TCRdb passed the multiplex PCR reads through MiXCR, listing each CDR3 protein once. The sample holds around 420,000 distinct CDR3 sequences, approximately 16% seen once. These data were likewise used in another study, on T cells in Graves' hyperthyroidism and ophthalmopathy.

Specimen: peripheral blood mononuclear cells (PBMCs), collected at new diagnosis, from a patient treated with antithyroid drugs. The receptors here all came from a woman aged 40 to 50 with Graves disease.

This clonotype was seen ten or more times. The V gene is TRBV2, the J gene TRBJ1-2; 9 bases are a match to TRBD1. V lost 3 bases, J lost 4 bases, and 6 bases stayed unmatched. This CDR3 contains 15 residues. Germline CDR1 is SNHLY and CDR2 is FYNNEI. The CDR3: CASSDSWGQGYGYTF. In DNA form, the CDR3 reads TGTGCCAGCAGTGACAGTTGGGGACAGGGCTATGGCTACACCTTC.

The chain uses TRBV2 and TRBJ1-5; 8 nucleotides agree with TRBD1. This CDR3 region has 15 residues. Germline CDR1 SNHLY, CDR2 FYNNEI. V lost 7 bases, J lost 7 bases, and 12 bases stayed unmatched. The DNA of the CDR3 is TGTGCCAGCACTCGAGGACAGGGACTTTGGCAGCCCCAGCATTTT. Residues: CASTRGQGLWQPQHF.

Ten or more counts support this clonotype. V and J are TRBV7-2 and TRBJ1-2; D call uncertain. This CDR3 has 14 residues. Germline V gene lookup returns CDR1 SGHTA and CDR2 FQGNSA. Trimming left V 1 base short and J 5 bases short, with 11 bases between. CDR3 nucleotides: TGTGCCAGCAGCTTAGGAGGAGTTTGGTATGGCTACACCTTC. Translated: CASSLGGVWYGYTF. Supplemented by reference TRBV7-2 and TRBJ1-2, the full variable domain reads GAGVSQSPSNKVTEKGKDVELRCDPISGHTALYWYRQSLGQGLEFLIYFQGNSAPDKSGLPSDRFSAERTGGSVSTLTIQRTQQEDSAVYLCASSLGGVWYGYTFGSGTRLTVV.

V gene TRBV19 combines with J gene TRBJ2-1; TRBD2 is a possible D gene (5 bases). CDR1 LNHDA and CDR2 SQIVND come from the germline V gene (reference sequence). V was clipped by 0 bases and J by 3 bases, with 12 bases between them. CDR3 size: 16 residues. The CDR3 protein is CASSIDGGLLYNEQFF. DNA for the CDR3: TGTGCCAGTAGTATAGATGGCGGACTTCTCTACAATGAGCAGTTCTTC. Filled out from reference TRBV19 and TRBJ2-1, the complete variable domain reads DGGITQSPKYLFRKEGQNVTLSCEQNLNHDAMYWYRQDPGQGLRLIYYSQIVNDFQKGDIAEGYSVSREKKESFPLTVTSAQKNPTAFYLCASSIDGGLLYNEQFFGPGTRLTVL.